Listed below are T cell receptor beta chains from one sample, sequenced in a study of CD8 T cells in Susac syndrome. Using its own MiXCR run on the immunoSEQ multiplex PCR reads, TCRdb lists one record per CDR3 protein. The table shows about 300,000 distinct CDR3 sequences, with around 84% occurring only once. The sample was CD8+ T cells from PBMCs. These receptors all stem from a human donor with multiple sclerosis. CDR3s include the opening cysteine and the closing phenylalanine or tryptophan. Each record gives: V gene, D gene, J gene, CDR3 protein. The D gene is left open where the match is weak.

TRBV28,-,TRBJ2-7,CASSPLPSGYEQYF
TRBV6-5,-,TRBJ1-2,CASSYWGTLYGYTF
TRBV14,TRBD1,TRBJ1-2,CASSTRQGSSYGYTF
TRBV7-9,-,TRBJ1-1,CASSPPKRQLMNTEAFF
TRBV27,-,TRBJ1-1,CASSLRRGKPEAFF
TRBV5-1,TRBD1,TRBJ2-7,CASSLWDRAHEQYF
TRBV9,-,TRBJ1-2,CASSLSGGYGYTF
TRBV7-9,TRBD1,TRBJ2-7,CASNGQGDSYEQYF
TRBV28,-,TRBJ1-5,CASSLVRHNQPQHF
TRBV27,-,TRBJ2-7,CASSSTVYEQYF
TRBV27,TRBD2,TRBJ2-7,CASSFSRGRDYEQYF
TRBV25-1,TRBD1,TRBJ2-7,CASSEFLPGQVNEQYF
TRBV28,TRBD1,TRBJ2-5,CASSFGTDTQETQYF
TRBV20-1,-,-,CSARDRGESTDTQHF
TRBV19,-,TRBJ2-1,CASSIPAAGLNEQFF
TRBV27,TRBD2,TRBJ2-3,CASSLPGLAGRNTQYF
TRBV4-1,-,TRBJ2-1,CASSQESGYNEQFF
TRBV7-8,-,TRBJ2-1,CASSQASGISYNEQFF
TRBV9,TRBD2,TRBJ2-1,CASSGTSGRDNEQFF
TRBV3-1,-,TRBJ1-2,CASSPPDSGYTF
TRBV20-1,TRBD2,TRBJ2-3,CSALGLDSRRDTQYF
TRBV6-2/TRBV6-3,TRBD2,TRBJ2-7,CASRPGLAMEQYF
TRBV7-7,-,TRBJ2-3,CASSLISEDTDTQYF
TRBV19,-,TRBJ2-7,CASSIGTHTQYEQYF
TRBV19,-,TRBJ2-2,CASSIEDSNTGELFF
TRBV9,TRBD2,TRBJ2-3,CASSARAGGVIDTQYF
TRBV13,-,TRBJ2-1,CASSPPSRDEQFF
TRBV7-9,TRBD2,TRBJ2-7,CASSSGSSYEQYF
TRBV30,TRBD2,TRBJ2-7,CAWTLLAGDAGQYF
TRBV9,-,TRBJ1-1,CASSVKGTNTEAFF
TRBV7-9,-,TRBJ2-2,CASQGSNTGELFF